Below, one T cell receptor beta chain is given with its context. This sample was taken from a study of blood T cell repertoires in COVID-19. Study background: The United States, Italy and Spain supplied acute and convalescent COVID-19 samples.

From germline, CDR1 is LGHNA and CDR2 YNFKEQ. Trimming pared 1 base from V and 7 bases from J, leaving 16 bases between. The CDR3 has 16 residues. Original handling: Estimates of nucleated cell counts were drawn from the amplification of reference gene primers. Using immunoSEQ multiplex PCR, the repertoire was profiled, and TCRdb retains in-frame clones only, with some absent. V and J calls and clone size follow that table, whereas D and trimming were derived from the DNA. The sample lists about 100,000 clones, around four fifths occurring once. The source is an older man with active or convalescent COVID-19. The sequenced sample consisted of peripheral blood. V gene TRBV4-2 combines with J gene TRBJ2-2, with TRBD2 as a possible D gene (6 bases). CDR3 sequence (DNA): TGTGCCAGCAGCCAAGCTACTAGCCCTGAACACGGGGAGCTGTTTTTT. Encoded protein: CASSQATSPEHGELFF.